These 25 T cell receptor beta chains were all obtained from the same sample, sequenced in a study of CXCR3-negative and CXCR3-positive naive CD8 T cells. Libraries were UMI-labeled 5' RACE TRB cDNA. One entry per CDR3 protein, without DNA, is what TCRdb gives after re-calling the 5' RACE reads. The sample's table shows under 85,000 distinct CDR3 sequences. The sequenced sample was naive CXCR3- CD8+ T cells from blood. As to subset: CD45RO-CCR7+CD27+CD95- naive CD8+ T cells lacking CXCR3 (TNR3-). The receptors originated from a human donor in good health. Some clones in this sample may be carry-over from other donors' samples.

This chain uses TRBV4-1 with TRBJ1-1. CDR1 and CDR2 from the germline V gene are MGHRA and YSYEKL. This CDR3 spans 14 amino acids. CDR3 loop: CASSQVGARTEAFF.

The chain carries TRBV29-1 and TRBJ1-1. The CDR3 extends over 11 amino acids. CDR1 and CDR2 from the germline V gene are SQVTM and ANQGSEA. This chain's CDR3 is CSVEIYTEAFF.

CDR3 region: CSARDLTSGRAFQEIQYF. V gene TRBV20-1 combines with J gene TRBJ2-5; TCRdb outputs TRBD2, but without DNA this stays unchecked. The CDR3 contains 18 residues. Germline CDR1 is DFQATT and CDR2 is SNEGSKA (reference sequence).

According to its frequency, this clonotype is medium-sized. V is TRBV4-2 and J is TRBJ1-3. This CDR3 has 16 amino acids. Germline CDR1 LGHNA, CDR2 YNFKEQ. CDR3 in amino acids: CASSQSRRQVYNTIYF.

This rearrangement joins TRBV11-2 to TRBJ1-5. The CDR3 loop spans 13 amino acids. Germline V gives CDR1 SGHAT, CDR2 FQNNGV. The CDR3 loop is CASRGYSNQPQHF.

The chain couples TRBV28 to TRBJ2-1; checking the TCRdb D call of TRBD2 is not possible without DNA. The V gene's germline CDR1 is MDHEN and CDR2 SYDVKM. The CDR3 covers 15 residues. The CDR3 region is CASSLSGGPGDEQFF. The full variable domain, its missing parts supplied by reference TRBV28 and TRBJ2-1, is DVKVTQSSRYLVKRTGEKVFLECVQDMDHENMFWYRQDPGLGLRLIYFSYDVKMKEKGDIPEGYSVSREKKERFSLILESASTNQTSMYLCASSLSGGPGDEQFFGPGTRLTVL.

CDR3 sequence: CASSVPAGGGTDTQYF. The rearrangement links TRBV2 to TRBJ2-3; the TCRdb D gene call, TRBD2, has no DNA to confirm it. There are 16 residues in the CDR3. CDR1 and CDR2 (germline): SNHLY, FYNNEI.

This CDR3 reads CSARNDYGYTF. This chain connects TRBV20-1 to TRBJ1-2. This CDR3 spans 11 amino acids. Germline CDR1 DFQATT, CDR2 SNEGSKA (reference sequence).

This sequence joins TRBV6-6 and TRBJ2-7. CDR3 length: 12 amino acids. Germline CDR1 and CDR2: MNHNY and SVGAGI (reference sequence). CDR3 region: CASSLTHYEQYF.

This chain links TRBV4-3 with TRBJ2-2; TCRdb gives TRBD1 as the D gene, but with no DNA this cannot be confirmed. Germline V gene sequence: CDR1 LGHNA, CDR2 YSLEER. There are 16 residues in the CDR3. The CDR3: CASSNYPQGATGELFF.

The chain joins TRBV21-1 to TRBJ2-7; no DNA is available, so the TRBD1 call from TCRdb remains unchecked. TRBV21-1 is a pseudogene. This CDR3 has 14 amino acids. The CDR3 sequence is CASSFRTATYEQYF.

The chain recombines TRBV29-1 with TRBJ2-7; the D gene TCRdb calls, TRBD2, cannot be checked with no DNA. The CDR3 length is 16 residues. The germline gives CDR1 SQVTM, CDR2 ANQGSEA. The CDR3 protein is CSVEEGLAGSSYEQYF.

The V and J genes are TRBV6-1 and TRBJ1-1. The CDR3 is 16 residues long. The germline V gene has CDR1 MNHNS and CDR2 SASEGT. The CDR3 reads CASSAHLGYLNTEAFF.

V is TRBV7-3 and J is TRBJ2-1. The CDR3 is 15 amino acids. Germline-derived CDR1 and CDR2 are SGHTA and FQGTGA. The CDR3 here is CASSLGSGSYNEQFF.

The chain joins TRBV20-1 to TRBJ1-4; the TCRdb call, TRBD1, lacks DNA for checking. In germline, CDR1 is DFQATT, CDR2 SNEGSKA (reference sequence). The CDR3 consists of 13 residues. CDR3 loop: CSAPRGSNEKLFF.

The rearrangement links TRBV27 to TRBJ2-5; lacking DNA, the TRBD1 call made by TCRdb goes unchecked. CDR3 length: 13 residues. Germline lookup yields CDR1 MNHEY and CDR2 SMNVEV (reference sequence). The CDR3 spells CASSLVGGETQYF.

This chain links TRBV28 with TRBJ2-7; TCRdb selects TRBD1, and the lack of DNA leaves this call unchecked. CDR3 length: 15 amino acids. Looked up from germline, CDR1 is MDHEN and CDR2 is SYDVKM. The chain's CDR3 is CASSLLSGRGAEQYF.

The J gene is TRBJ2-7, the V gene TRBV28; TCRdb's D gene call, TRBD2, goes unchecked for lack of DNA. The CDR3 covers 16 residues. In germline, CDR1 is MDHEN, CDR2 SYDVKM. The chain's CDR3 is CASSLYGTHVTYEQYF.

The chain recombines TRBV19 with TRBJ1-5. The CDR3 runs to 15 residues. The germline gives CDR1 LNHDA, CDR2 SQIVND (reference sequence). Here the CDR3 reads CASSIDRTYYQPQHF.

The chain carries TRBV14 and TRBJ1-2; checking the TCRdb D call of TRBD1 is not possible without DNA. CDR1 SGHDN and CDR2 FVKESK come from the germline V gene. This CDR3 is 13 amino acids long. CDR3 region: CASSQGDSYGYTF. Full variable domain (rest looked up from reference TRBV14 and TRBJ1-2): EAGVTQFPSHSVIEKGQTVTLRCDPISGHDNLYWYRRVMGKEIKFLLHFVKESKQDESGMPNNRFLAERTGGTYSTLKVQPAELEDSGVYFCASSQGDSYGYTFGSGTRLTVV.

The chain uses TRBV5-1 and TRBJ2-1. This CDR3 has 15 residues. CDR1 is SGHRS and CDR2 is YFSETQ in the germline V gene. The chain's CDR3 is CASSLVPETYNEQFF.

The rearrangement links TRBV20-1 to TRBJ2-2; TCRdb lists TRBD1, though no DNA is available to test this call. CDR1 is DFQATT, CDR2 SNEGSKA, per germline (reference sequence). The CDR3 contains 15 residues. CDR3 sequence: CSARDWDRGTGELFF.

V is TRBV20-1 and J is TRBJ2-1; lacking DNA, the TRBD1 call made by TCRdb goes unchecked. Per germline, CDR1 DFQATT and CDR2 SNEGSKA (reference sequence). This CDR3 is 15 amino acids long. The CDR3 sequence is CSARDRDRANNEQFF.

This sequence joins TRBV28 and TRBJ2-7; as DNA is missing, the TRBD1 call by TCRdb cannot be tested. The CDR3 extends over 12 amino acids. Germline V gene data show CDR1 as MDHEN and CDR2 as SYDVKM. The CDR3 protein is CASTGQGYEQYF.

The rearrangement uses TRBV19 and TRBJ1-2. The CDR3 contains 15 residues. CDR1 and CDR2 from the germline V gene are LNHDA and SQIVND (reference sequence). This CDR3 is CASSSSMGTPGGYTF.